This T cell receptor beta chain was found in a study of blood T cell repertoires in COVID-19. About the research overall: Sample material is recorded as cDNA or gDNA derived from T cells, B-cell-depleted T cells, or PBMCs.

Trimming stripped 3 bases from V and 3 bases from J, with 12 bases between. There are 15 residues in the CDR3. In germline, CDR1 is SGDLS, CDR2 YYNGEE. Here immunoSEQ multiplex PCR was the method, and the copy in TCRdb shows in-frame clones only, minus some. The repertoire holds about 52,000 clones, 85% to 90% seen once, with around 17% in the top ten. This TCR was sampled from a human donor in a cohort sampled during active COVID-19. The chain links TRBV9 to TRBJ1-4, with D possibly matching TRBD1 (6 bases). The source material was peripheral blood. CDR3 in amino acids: CASSGEGGANEKLFF. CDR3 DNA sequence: TGTGCCAGCAGCGGCGAAGGGGGAGCTAATGAAAAACTGTTTTTT.